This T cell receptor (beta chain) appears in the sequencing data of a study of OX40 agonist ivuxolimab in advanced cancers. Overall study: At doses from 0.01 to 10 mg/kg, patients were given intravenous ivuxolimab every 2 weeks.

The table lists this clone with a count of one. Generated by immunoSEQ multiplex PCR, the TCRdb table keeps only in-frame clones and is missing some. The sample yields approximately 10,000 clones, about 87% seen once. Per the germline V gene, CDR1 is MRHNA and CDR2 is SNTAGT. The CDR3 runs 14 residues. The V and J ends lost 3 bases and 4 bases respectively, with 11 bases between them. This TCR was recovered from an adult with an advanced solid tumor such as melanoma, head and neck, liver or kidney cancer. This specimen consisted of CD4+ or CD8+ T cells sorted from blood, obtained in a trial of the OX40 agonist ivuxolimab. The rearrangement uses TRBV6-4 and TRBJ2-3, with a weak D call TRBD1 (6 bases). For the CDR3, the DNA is TGTGCCAGCAGTGATGGACAGCAGGCAGATACGCAGTATTTT. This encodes CASSDGQQADTQYF.